This TCR beta chain was recorded in a study of T cell responses to AZD1222 COVID-19 vaccine. Whole-study results and caveats: Baseline serostatus was positive in only 5 to 7 AZD1222 recipients. Reports indicate that nearly half of spike-specific TCRs are directed at unmutated variant regions. Donors were chiefly white British, with a greater number of females, and clonal diversity was perhaps underestimated.

On this clone itself: The target antigen is unknown.

J gave up 5 bases and V 4 bases, and 7 bases lay outside the gene matches. The CDR3 runs 15 residues. Per germline, CDR1 SGHTA and CDR2 FQGNSA. Method: immunoSEQ multiplex PCR; TCRdb's copy keeps in-frame clones and lacks some. Here the sample spans approximately 130,000 clones, approximately 93% being singletons. The TCR sequence derives from an adult in good health. The starting material was peripheral blood, obtained on day 0 of AZD1222 vaccination. The chain combines TRBV7-2 with TRBJ2-7, with 11 bases fitting TRBD2. CDR3 amino acids: CASSSLAGAPHEQYF. Written as DNA, the CDR3 is TGTGCCAGCAGCTCACTAGCGGGAGCCCCCCACGAGCAGTACTTC.